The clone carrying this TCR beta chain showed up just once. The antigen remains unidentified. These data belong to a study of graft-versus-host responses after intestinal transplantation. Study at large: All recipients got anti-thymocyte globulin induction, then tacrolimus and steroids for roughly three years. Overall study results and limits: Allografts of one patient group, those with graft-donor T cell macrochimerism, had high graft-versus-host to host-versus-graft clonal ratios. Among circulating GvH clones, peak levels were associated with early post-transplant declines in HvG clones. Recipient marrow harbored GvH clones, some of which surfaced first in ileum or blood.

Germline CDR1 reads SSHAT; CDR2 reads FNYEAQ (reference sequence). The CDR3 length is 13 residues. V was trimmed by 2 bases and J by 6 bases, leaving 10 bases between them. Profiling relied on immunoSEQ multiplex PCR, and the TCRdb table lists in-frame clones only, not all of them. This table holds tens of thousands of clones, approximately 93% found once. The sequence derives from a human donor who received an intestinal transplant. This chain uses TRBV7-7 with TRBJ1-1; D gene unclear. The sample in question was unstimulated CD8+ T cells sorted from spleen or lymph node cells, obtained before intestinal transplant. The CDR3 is CASSLSYTSEAFF. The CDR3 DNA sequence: TGTGCCAGCAGCTTAAGCTACACTTCTGAAGCTTTCTTT. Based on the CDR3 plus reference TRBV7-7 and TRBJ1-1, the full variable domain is GAGVSQSPRYKVTKRGQDVTLRCDPISSHATLYWYQQALGQGPEFLTYFNYEAQPDKSGLPSDRFSAERPEGSISTLTIQRTEQRDSAMYRCASSLSYTSEAFFGQGTRLTVV.